A single sample is the source of the 27 T cell receptor beta chains below, sequenced in a study of T cells after yellow fever vaccination. TCRdb re-derived calls from the 5' RACE reads in MiXCR, one entry per CDR3 protein. In the table there are about 310,000 distinct CDR3 sequences, less than 4.5% of which are singletons. The source was PBMCs, collected on the day of the yellow fever booster vaccination. The receptors were gathered from a man between 18 and 29 years old who received the YFV17D yellow fever vaccine.

This clonotype was observed a few times. This sequence joins TRBV20-1 and TRBJ1-1, with D hard to call. The germline gives CDR1 DFQATT, CDR2 SNEGSKA (reference sequence). The CDR3 has 13 amino acids. V gave up 1 base and J gave up 11 bases, with 17 bases separating them. In nucleotides, the CDR3 is TGCAGTGCTAGAGCCGCGGCGAGGGATGGCGCTTTCTTT. It encodes CSARAAARDGAFF.

At least ten counts were recorded for this clonotype. The genes are TRBV7-2 and TRBJ1-6; D is perhaps TRBD1 (5 bases). The CDR3 runs 18 residues. The germline V gene encodes CDR1 SGHTA and CDR2 FQGNSA. V lost 6 bases and J 9 bases, leaving 27 bases between the germline ends. The CDR3 DNA reads as TGTGCCAGCAGTCCCCTTTCCGGTGGCAGGGACCCCTCTTCACCCCTCCACTTT. This translates into CASSPLSGGRDPSSPLHF. The entire variable domain, with the rest obtained from reference TRBV7-2 and TRBJ1-6, is as follows: GAGVSQSPSNKVTEKGKDVELRCDPISGHTALYWYRQSLGQGLEFLIYFQGNSAPDKSGLPSDRFSAERTGGSVSTLTIQRTQQEDSAVYLCASSPLSGGRDPSSPLHFGNGTRLTVT.

This clonotype was counted only a few times. This chain uses TRBV4-3 with TRBJ2-6; maybe TRBD2 (5 bases). The germline CDR1 and CDR2 sequences are LGHNA and YSLEER. The V end lost 1 base, the J end lost 1 base, and 14 bases lay between the germline ends. This CDR3 spans 18 amino acids. The CDR3 protein is CASSQAPGRWSGANVLTF. The CDR3, as DNA: TGCGCCAGCAGCCAAGCTCCGGGGAGATGGTCTGGGGCCAACGTCCTGACTTTC.

The rearrangement links TRBV12-3 or TRBV12-4 to TRBJ1-2; D is perhaps TRBD1 (5 bases). The V and J ends lost 6 bases and 8 bases respectively, with 16 bases between them. CDR3 length: 13 amino acids. The CDR3 reads CASSIRVGGGYTF. The CDR3 nucleotides read TGTGCCAGCAGCATCCGCGTGGGGGGAGGCTACACCTTC.

In its sample, this clonotype was seen many times. The gene calls are TRBV4-3 and TRBJ1-2; 9 bases agree with TRBD1. There are 16 residues in the CDR3. The J segment lost 4 bases and the V segment lost 4 bases, leaving 10 bases of the junction unmatched. The germline V gene has CDR1 LGHNA and CDR2 YSLEER. The CDR3 DNA follows: TGCGCCAGCAGCCTACTAACAGGGGGCGCGAGCTATGGCTACACCTTC. This codes for CASSLLTGGASYGYTF.

This clonotype was counted between two and nine times. The chain has TRBV5-6 and TRBJ2-1; 7 nucleotides match TRBD1. The CDR3 consists of 15 residues. In germline, CDR1 is SGHDT, CDR2 YYEEEE. The junction had 11 bases not matched to a gene; V was cut back by 4 bases and J by 7 bases. Here the CDR3 DNA reads TGTGCCAGCAGCGGACCCGGGACAGCTGGGAATGAGCAGTTCTTC. Amino acid sequence: CASSGPGTAGNEQFF.

This clonotype showed up many times. This chain links TRBV2 with TRBJ2-3; TRBD1 is a possible D gene (5 bases). Germline CDR1 and CDR2: SNHLY and FYNNEI. This CDR3 comprises 18 residues. V was pared by 10 bases and J by 1 base, with 27 bases between. CDR3 DNA: TGTGCCACCCCTGGTGGGGCAGGGCTCGCTCAGCGCACAGATACGCAGTATTTT. Encoded protein: CATPGGAGLAQRTDTQYF.

This clonotype showed up many times. The V gene is TRBV9, the J gene TRBJ2-3, with a weak D call TRBD2 (6 bases). The CDR3 spans 13 residues. Germline V gene lookup returns CDR1 SGDLS and CDR2 YYNGEE. The V end lost 6 bases, the J end lost 7 bases, and 15 bases lay between the germline ends. CDR3 bases: TGTGCCAGCACCGAGGGCGGAGGGAATACGCAGTATTTT. Translation gives CASTEGGGNTQYF. The full variable domain, in which reference TRBV9 and TRBJ2-3 provide the parts outside the CDR3, is DSGVTQTPKHLITATGQRVTLRCSPRSGDLSVYWYQQSLDQGLQFLIQYYNGEERAKGNILERFSAQQFPDLHSELNLSSLELGDSALYFCASTEGGGNTQYFGPGTRLTVL.

J is TRBJ1-2 and V is TRBV20-1, with D maybe TRBD1 (5 bases). This CDR3 is 15 amino acids long. V was cut by 6 bases and J by 4 bases, with 21 bases left in between. Germline CDR1 DFQATT, CDR2 SNEGSKA (reference sequence). The DNA of the CDR3 is TGCAGTGCCGACTCCACCTCGAGGGACCTCTATGGCTACACCTTC. It is translated as CSADSTSRDLYGYTF.

This clonotype was seen ten or more times. The chain has TRBV5-1 and TRBJ2-4; 9 positions agree with TRBD1. V lost 1 base, J lost 7 bases, and 3 bases stayed unmatched. The CDR3 length is 14 residues. Germline V gene data show CDR1 as SGHRS and CDR2 as YFSETQ. The chain's CDR3 is CASSLTGGANIQYF. Here the CDR3 DNA reads TGCGCCAGCAGCTTGACAGGGGGCGCGAACATTCAGTACTTC.

This clonotype was observed a handful of times. The V and J genes are TRBV12-3 or TRBV12-4 and TRBJ2-3; the match to TRBD2 covers 16 bases. Trimming took 5 bases from V and 6 from J; bases not matched to a gene: 5. The CDR3 spans 16 residues. The CDR3 DNA reads as TGTGCCAGCAGTAACCGGGGACTAGCGGGGGGGGATACGCAGTATTTT. This gives the protein CASSNRGLAGGDTQYF.

The chain couples TRBV25-1 to TRBJ1-4, with D possibly TRBD1 on 5 matching bases. The CDR3 totals 13 residues. Germline V gives CDR1 MGHDK, CDR2 SYGVNS. V lost 4 bases and J lost 8, with 11 bases in between. The CDR3 DNA follows: TGTGCCAGCAGTGTGGGGGTATGGGAAAAACTGTTTTTT. Protein product: CASSVGVWEKLFF. Drawing the rest from reference TRBV25-1 and TRBJ1-4, the complete variable domain is EADIYQTPRYLVIGTGKKITLECSQTMGHDKMYWYQQDPGMELHLIHYSYGVNSTEKGDLSSESTVSRIRTEHFPLTLESARPSHTSQYLCASSVGVWEKLFFGSGTQLSVL.

This clonotype came up a few times. The chain combines TRBV7-2 with TRBJ2-4; D may correspond to TRBD1 or TRBD2 (7 bases each). Trimming removed 4 bases at V and 7 bases at J, with 17 bases between. The germline V gene encodes CDR1 SGHTA and CDR2 FQGNSA. The CDR3 loop spans 15 amino acids. This chain's CDR3 is CASSSNRGSGNIQYF. CDR3 nucleotide sequence: TGTGCCAGCAGCTCGAACAGGGGTAGCGGGAACATTCAGTACTTC.

This clonotype was recorded at least ten times. The V and J genes are TRBV2 and TRBJ2-7, with D uncertain. Per the germline V gene, CDR1 is SNHLY and CDR2 is FYNNEI. This CDR3 has 10 residues. The V gene lost 4 bases and the J gene lost 5 bases, with 3 bases spanning the gap. CDR3 bases: TGTGCCAGCAGTGCCCACGAGCAGTACTTC. Protein sequence: CASSAHEQYF.

The chain has TRBV4-1 and TRBJ1-6, with D uncertain. V dropped 1 base and J dropped 7 bases, with 8 bases sitting between them. Germline assignment: CDR1 MGHRA and CDR2 YSYEKL. The CDR3 runs 14 residues. CDR3: CASSQVLGNSPLHF. DNA for the CDR3: TGCGCCAGCAGCCAAGTCCTGGGGAATTCACCCCTCCACTTT.

This clonotype was counted at least ten times. This chain joins TRBV20-1 and TRBJ2-1; 12 bases fit TRBD2. J lost 9 bases, V lost 3 bases, and 9 bases had no gene match. The CDR3 is 15 amino acids. CDR1 is DFQATT and CDR2 is SNEGSKA in the germline V gene (reference sequence). The CDR3 coding sequence is TGCAGTGCTAGTGAGCTAGCGGGGGGGCCGGGTGAGCAGTTCTTC. As protein: CSASELAGGPGEQFF.

This clonotype was recorded many times. This chain connects TRBV5-1 to TRBJ2-3, with 12 positions matching TRBD2. With V trimmed by 5 bases and J by 3 bases, 7 bases remained unmatched. Germline V CDR1 and CDR2: SGHRS, YFSETQ. This CDR3 comprises 16 residues. The CDR3 here is CASSSRLAGVTDTQYF. The CDR3 DNA follows: TGCGCCAGCAGTTCCAGACTAGCGGGGGTTACAGATACGCAGTATTTT.

This clonotype was seen at least ten times. The chain uses TRBV28 and TRBJ1-2; D perhaps matches TRBD1 (6 bases). This CDR3 has 15 residues. Germline values: CDR1 MDHEN, CDR2 SYDVKM. Trimming pared 0 bases from V and 6 bases from J, leaving 14 bases between. CDR3 nucleotides: TGTGCCAGCAGTTTATGGGGGGGGCAAAGAAATGGCTACACCTTC. Translating it yields CASSLWGGQRNGYTF.

The rearrangement joins TRBV7-8 to TRBJ2-5, with TRBD1 matching over 9 bases. Germline V gene data show CDR1 as SGHVS and CDR2 as FQNEAQ. This CDR3 has 15 amino acids. The junction had 10 bases not matched to a gene; V was cut back by 6 bases and J by 5 bases. The CDR3 region has the DNA TGTGCCAGCAGAACAACAGGGGGCGCATCGGAGACCCAGTACTTC. Its translation is CASRTTGGASETQYF.

The chain carries TRBV11-2 and TRBJ2-7, with 8 positions matching TRBD2. After removal of 5 bases from V and 9 bases from J, the junction contained 9 bases not matched to a gene. This CDR3 is built from 13 residues. Germline V gene data show CDR1 as SGHAT and CDR2 as FQNNGV. CDR3 coding DNA: TGTGCCAGCAGCCCGGGGACTAGTTTTGCGCAGTACTTC. Translation: CASSPGTSFAQYF.

This clonotype showed up many times. V usage is TRBV9 and J usage is TRBJ2-7; 7 nucleotides line up with TRBD2. Trimming at V came to 0 bases and at J to 4 bases, leaving 7 bases not matched to a gene. This CDR3 comprises 15 residues. CDR1 and CDR2 (germline): SGDLS, YYNGEE. CDR3 coding DNA: TGTGCCAGCAGCGTAGGGGGGGGACTAACATACGAGCAGTACTTC. This gives the protein CASSVGGGLTYEQYF.

This clonotype was seen repeatedly, ten times or more. The genes are TRBV7-2 and TRBJ2-4, with 8 nucleotides matching TRBD1. The ends lost 5 bases at V and 0 bases at J; junction bases unmatched: 6. The CDR3 extends over 16 amino acids. Per the germline V gene, CDR1 is SGHTA and CDR2 is FQGNSA. This CDR3 is CASSLRQGLAKNIQYF. The CDR3 DNA is TGTGCCAGCAGCCTGAGACAGGGGTTAGCCAAAAACATTCAGTACTTC.

In this sample, this clonotype turned up a few times. The J gene is TRBJ1-5, the V gene TRBV5-1; no clear D gene. Per the germline V gene, CDR1 is SGHRS and CDR2 is YFSETQ. Trimming removed 1 base at V and 9 bases at J, with 11 bases between. The length of the CDR3 is 13 residues. For the CDR3, the DNA is TGCGCCAGCAGCTTGTGGGAAGACTCGCCCCAGCATTTT. It translates to CASSLWEDSPQHF.

This clonotype was counted many times. V and J are TRBV20-1 and TRBJ2-3; D may be TRBD1 or TRBD2 (6 bases each). The CDR3 spans 12 residues. CDR1 and CDR2 (germline): DFQATT, SNEGSKA (reference sequence). V was clipped by 3 bases and J by 5 bases, with 9 bases between them. The CDR3 DNA sequence: TGCAGTGCTAGTGAGGGGGGAGATACGCAGTATTTT. It yields the protein CSASEGGDTQYF.

This clonotype appeared a few times. V and J are TRBV4-1 and TRBJ1-5, with a tentative D call TRBD1 (5 bases). The germline V gene encodes CDR1 MGHRA and CDR2 YSYEKL. V was cut by 1 base and J by 5 bases, with 12 bases left in between. The CDR3 runs to 15 residues. Written as DNA, the CDR3 is TGCGCCAGCAGCCAAGGGGGCTGGAGGGATCAGCCCCAGCATTTT. Translation gives CASSQGGWRDQPQHF.

The sample holds many counts of this clonotype. The chain has TRBV5-1 and TRBJ2-1; 7 bases fit TRBD2. The germline gives CDR1 SGHRS, CDR2 YFSETQ. The CDR3 consists of 16 residues. V lost 0 bases, J lost 7 bases, and 10 bases stayed unmatched. CDR3 DNA sequence: TGCGCCAGCAGCTTGGGTCGGACTAGAACCGGGAATGAGCAGTTCTTC. Translation gives CASSLGRTRTGNEQFF.

This clonotype occurred many times. The chain links TRBV29-1 to TRBJ2-2; the D is unclear. The CDR3 extends over 14 amino acids. Per germline, CDR1 SQVTM and CDR2 ANQGSEA. The ends were cut back, 4 bases at V and 1 base at J, with 10 bases in the middle. CDR3 bases: TGCAGCGTTGCTGGGGTCGGGAACACCGGGGAGCTGTTTTTT. This gives the protein CSVAGVGNTGELFF.